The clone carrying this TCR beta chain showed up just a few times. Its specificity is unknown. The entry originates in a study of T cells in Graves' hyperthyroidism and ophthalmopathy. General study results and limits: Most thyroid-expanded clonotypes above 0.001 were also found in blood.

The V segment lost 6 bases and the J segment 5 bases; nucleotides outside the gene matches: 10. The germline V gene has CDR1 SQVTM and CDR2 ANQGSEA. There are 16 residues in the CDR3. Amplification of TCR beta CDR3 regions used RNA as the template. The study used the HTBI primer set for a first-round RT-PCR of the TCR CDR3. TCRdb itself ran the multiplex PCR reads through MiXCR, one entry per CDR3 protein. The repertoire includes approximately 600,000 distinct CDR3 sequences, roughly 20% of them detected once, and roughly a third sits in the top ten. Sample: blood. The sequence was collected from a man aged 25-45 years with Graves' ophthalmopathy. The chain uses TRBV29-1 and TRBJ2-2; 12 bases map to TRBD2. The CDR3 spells CSVRTSGTVTTGELFF. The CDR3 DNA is TGCAGCGTCCGGACTAGCGGGACTGTAACTACCGGGGAGCTGTTTTTT.